The present entry profiles one T cell receptor beta chain with its context. What this receptor recognizes is not known. There are no base qualities to consult, and no much larger clone falls within one base. The cysteine opens and the phenylalanine closes a CDR3 of 15 amino acids. Kept here is only the CDR3 DNA, which spans 45 bases and is read in frame from base 1. CDR1 and CDR2, looked up from the germline V gene, are MNHNS and SASEGT. Deletion took 2 bases off V and 6 bases off J, with a span of 14 bases between the germline ends. Library prep was done by 5' RACE. Sequencing used an Illumina HiSeq 2500. A second 7 to 11 cycle PCR used a sample-barcoded 5' primer and a J-beta primer mix. A unique molecular identifier was introduced onto each TCR beta cDNA molecule by a template-switch 5' adaptor carrying 12 random nucleotides. Each sample yielded at least 2.5 million CDR3-containing paired-end reads. The Mint cDNA synthesis kit, primed by a TRBC-specific oligonucleotide, was used to synthesize first-strand cDNA from all RNA. Following uracil-DNA glycosylase treatment, a first 18-cycle PCR with universal primers M1SS and BC2_uni_R was performed on all cDNA. Per the original workflow: Each sample was normalized by randomly selecting 1 million high-quality reads, each carrying a distinct molecular identifier. Reads with shared molecular identifiers were discarded instead of being binned into consensus sequences. MiTCR, run with a Q25 quality threshold and the strictest error-elimination algorithm, handled CDR3 identification, clonotype clustering and error correction. A nonparametric unseen species model using Euler transformation provided a lower-bound estimate of total TCR beta diversity. Starting from the raw public reads, TCRdb applied fastp trimming at Q25, assembled clones with MiXCR and retained in-frame beta chains. Merged by CDR3 protein, the rows form single entries marked with the most common genes and DNA. The V and J calls and clone size come from TCRdb's table, not from the authors' own analysis. The sample includes roughly 720,000 distinct CDR3 sequences, with about 53% observed a single time. The ten largest clones capture 41% of the sample.

These data come from a study of blood T cells in healthy people across ages (dated by TCRdb to the mid-2010s). Study-level background: In model experiments, template switching captured roughly one uniquely barcoded TCR beta cDNA molecule for every two T cells. Age-related changes in TCR beta repertoire diversity were measured in the study by deep sequencing normalized with unique cDNA molecular identifiers. Four age groups were formed from the donors: young (average approximately 15 years), middle-aged (more than 35), aged (roughly 56) and long-lived (approximately 80). Donors of different ages were randomly distributed across sequencing lanes to avoid experimental bias. Two additional independent replicas of 1 million unique cDNA reads from the same blood draw were analyzed for two donors (one aged 18 to 30 and one aged 80 or older).

Overall study results and their limits: Estimates of total diversity based on one million sequenced T cells were considered lower bounds and underestimates. Observed TCR beta diversity per million T cells fell roughly linearly with age, and a significant reduction was already apparent by age about 38. The long-lived group showed more naive CD4+ T cells, fewer expanded clones and increased TCR diversity than the aged group, suggesting age selection. Since profiling was done on bulk unsorted PBMCs, naive and antigen-experienced compartments could not be conclusively compared. The percentage of naive T cells measured by flow cytometry correlated strongly with observed TCR beta diversity. Because donor CMV infection status was unknown, age-related changes in expanded clonotypes were potentially confounded.

The 40 or so donors, aged roughly 6 to 100 years, were systemically healthy Caucasian individuals from Russia. Each donor gave approximately 9.3 milliliters of peripheral blood, collected into EDTA-treated Vacutainer tubes. Ficoll-Paque density-gradient centrifugation was used to isolate PBMCs, with at least 7 million per sample. Trizol reagent was used to extract total RNA from the PBMCs, yielding at least 6 micrograms per sample. Naive CD45RAhigh/CD27high T cell percentages were measured by flow cytometry on a PBMC aliquot from every donor. The V and J segments used are TRBV6-1 and TRBJ1-5, with TRBD1 tentatively as D gene (6 bases match). This sequence originates from an elderly man in good health. The specimen sequenced was blood. This receptor carries the CDR3 CASSESGGAGQPQHF. The sequenced DNA is TGTGCCAGCAGTGAATCGGGGGGCGCGGGTCAGCCCCAGCATTTT.